In this sample, the clone carrying this TCR beta chain turned up a few times. One end of the junction does not line up with germline, which may come from a read error. Prior to thyroid surgery, none of the patients had received any treatment. This sample is part of a study of metastatic and nonmetastatic thyroid tumors. About the research overall: Blood and tumor or nodule tissue repertoires from malignant and benign thyroid patients were compared.

Germline CDR1 SGHAT, CDR2 FQNNGV. The CDR3 has 15 amino acids. Authors' processing steps: Building a distant-metastasis classifier for papillary thyroid cancer drew on CDR3 differences across clinicopathological groups. TCRdb redid the clone calls on the PCR reads using MiXCR. These V and J calls are TCRdb output, not the study's own analysis. The sample has 30,000 to 45,000 clones; roughly a third are singletons. The V and J genes are TRBV11-2 and TRBJ2-7, with D possibly being TRBD1 or TRBD2 (6 bases each). The TCR comes from a female donor with papillary thyroid cancer or a benign thyroid nodule (not recorded which). Some clones in this sample may be carry-over from other donors' samples. Material: tumor tissue. CDR3 nucleotides: TGTGCCAGCACCCCTCGCTGGGGGGCCTCCTCCGAGCAGTACTTC. This encodes CASTPRWGASSEQYF.